Listed below are T cell receptor beta chains from one sample, sequenced in a study of radiation and T cells in renal cell carcinoma. Only in-frame clones appear in the TCRdb table, and some are missing; sequencing was by immunoSEQ multiplex PCR. The repertoire includes around 99,000 clones, 80% to 90% of them detected once, and roughly 7.9% sits in the top ten. Source: blood, taken from a patient whose treatment included radiotherapy and nephrectomy. All receptors come from a man aged 60 to 69 with renal cell carcinoma. CDR3s leave out the opening cysteine and the closing phenylalanine or tryptophan. Each record gives: CDR3 length, V gene, J gene, clone size, CDR3 protein. Expanded clones are given a class, and other clones once, few, many or no size at all.

CDR3 length: 9; V gene: TRBV29-1; J gene: TRBJ2-1; clone size: few; CDR3 protein: SVRQNNEQF
CDR3 length: 11; V gene: TRBV5-1; J gene: TRBJ2-7; clone size: .; CDR3 protein: ASSTGQGYEQY
CDR3 length: 12; V gene: TRBV2; J gene: TRBJ1-4; clone size: .; CDR3 protein: ASNGRSTNEKLF
CDR3 length: 13; V gene: TRBV6-1; J gene: TRBJ1-2; clone size: .; CDR3 protein: ASSEVAQGDYGYT
CDR3 length: 13; V gene: TRBV7-9; J gene: TRBJ2-5; clone size: .; CDR3 protein: ASSLVNRGQETQY
CDR3 length: 10; V gene: TRBV4-1; J gene: TRBJ1-2; clone size: .; CDR3 protein: ASSQGTYGYT
CDR3 length: 14; V gene: TRBV9; J gene: TRBJ2-3; clone size: .; CDR3 protein: ASSVGLAGGVDTQY
CDR3 length: 11; V gene: TRBV5-1; J gene: TRBJ2-1; clone size: .; CDR3 protein: ASSFGGNNEQF
CDR3 length: 12; V gene: TRBV29-1; J gene: TRBJ2-3; clone size: .; CDR3 protein: SVAGTGESDTQY
CDR3 length: 12; V gene: TRBV6-1; J gene: TRBJ2-5; clone size: .; CDR3 protein: ASTPGTSQETQY
CDR3 length: 12; V gene: TRBV9; J gene: TRBJ2-3; clone size: .; CDR3 protein: ASTPEDSTDTQY
CDR3 length: 14; V gene: TRBV28; J gene: TRBJ2-1; clone size: .; CDR3 protein: ASSLPGQGAWGEQF
CDR3 length: 13; V gene: TRBV5-1; J gene: TRBJ2-1; clone size: .; CDR3 protein: ASSATGDSFSEQF
CDR3 length: 14; V gene: TRBV5-1; J gene: TRBJ2-5; clone size: .; CDR3 protein: ASSLATGAFQETQY
CDR3 length: 14; V gene: TRBV15; J gene: TRBJ1-3; clone size: .; CDR3 protein: ATSAMVGKAGNTIY
CDR3 length: 13; V gene: TRBV10-1; J gene: TRBJ2-7; clone size: few; CDR3 protein: ASSEWSSGTYEQY
CDR3 length: 12; V gene: TRBV19; J gene: TRBJ2-7; clone size: .; CDR3 protein: AASRGRGYYEQY
CDR3 length: 12; V gene: TRBV6-1; J gene: TRBJ1-1; clone size: few; CDR3 protein: ASSAGQANTEAF
CDR3 length: 14; V gene: TRBV4-2; J gene: TRBJ2-5; clone size: .; CDR3 protein: ASSQEPTQVGETQY
CDR3 length: 12; V gene: TRBV5-1; J gene: TRBJ1-4; clone size: few; CDR3 protein: ASSLGQRDEKLF
CDR3 length: 10; V gene: TRBV5-1; J gene: TRBJ2-7; clone size: .; CDR3 protein: ASSLLGSEQY
CDR3 length: 11; V gene: TRBV5-1; J gene: TRBJ1-4; clone size: .; CDR3 protein: ASSSQTNEKLF
CDR3 length: 18; V gene: TRBV9; J gene: TRBJ2-1; clone size: .; CDR3 protein: ASSPRGAVSSGSRYNEQF
CDR3 length: 13; V gene: TRBV11-3; J gene: TRBJ2-2; clone size: .; CDR3 protein: ASSSAPGFTGELF
CDR3 length: 12; V gene: TRBV1; J gene: TRBJ2-7; clone size: .; CDR3 protein: TSSPGQEGHEQY
CDR3 length: 12; V gene: TRBV6-4; J gene: TRBJ2-3; clone size: .; CDR3 protein: ASSEQGHADTQY
CDR3 length: 13; V gene: TRBV7-8; J gene: TRBJ2-7; clone size: .; CDR3 protein: ASSPPTGLSHEQY
CDR3 length: 14; V gene: TRBV4-1; J gene: TRBJ1-4; clone size: once; CDR3 protein: ASSFQSRQGSEKLF
CDR3 length: 12; V gene: TRBV5-1; J gene: TRBJ2-5; clone size: .; CDR3 protein: ASSLADQFGDQY
CDR3 length: 14; V gene: TRBV4-3; J gene: TRBJ1-1; clone size: .; CDR3 protein: ASSQPPGNRGRFTF
CDR3 length: 12; V gene: TRBV6-1; J gene: TRBJ2-1; clone size: .; CDR3 protein: ATLGAGDNNEQF
CDR3 length: 13; V gene: TRBV5-1; J gene: TRBJ1-1; clone size: .; CDR3 protein: ASSLSGAGNTEAF
CDR3 length: 14; V gene: TRBV25-1; J gene: TRBJ2-1; clone size: once; CDR3 protein: ASSEGPGAGPNEQF
CDR3 length: 14; V gene: TRBV29-1; J gene: TRBJ2-5; clone size: .; CDR3 protein: SVEGSGWGHQETQY
CDR3 length: 15; V gene: TRBV27; J gene: TRBJ2-1; clone size: once; CDR3 protein: ASSLGTSGRPYNEQF
CDR3 length: 10; V gene: TRBV2; J gene: TRBJ2-1; clone size: few; CDR3 protein: ASSVNNYEQF
CDR3 length: 13; V gene: TRBV7-2; J gene: TRBJ2-1; clone size: .; CDR3 protein: ASSFSGGKYNEQF
CDR3 length: 13; V gene: TRBV10-2; J gene: TRBJ2-6; clone size: .; CDR3 protein: ASRRGPSGANVLT
CDR3 length: 11; V gene: TRBV7-2; J gene: TRBJ2-1; clone size: .; CDR3 protein: ASSLAATNEQF
CDR3 length: 14; V gene: TRBV19; J gene: TRBJ1-5; clone size: .; CDR3 protein: ASSPLGGSLNQPQH
CDR3 length: 13; V gene: TRBV15; J gene: TRBJ2-2; clone size: .; CDR3 protein: ATSWGSGNTGELF
CDR3 length: 13; V gene: TRBV7-9; J gene: TRBJ1-2; clone size: .; CDR3 protein: ASSLGVVDRGRYT
CDR3 length: 13; V gene: TRBV5-1; J gene: TRBJ2-1; clone size: .; CDR3 protein: ASKSGGNAYNEQF
CDR3 length: 13; V gene: TRBV5-1; J gene: TRBJ2-7; clone size: .; CDR3 protein: ASSPDLPSSYEQY
CDR3 length: 13; V gene: TRBV6-5; J gene: TRBJ2-2; clone size: .; CDR3 protein: ASREWGARPGELF
CDR3 length: 11; V gene: TRBV2; J gene: TRBJ2-7; clone size: many; CDR3 protein: ASSEALWTDSY
CDR3 length: 11; V gene: TRBV5-6; J gene: TRBJ1-4; clone size: .; CDR3 protein: ASARQGNEKLF
CDR3 length: 11; V gene: TRBV7-9; J gene: TRBJ1-2; clone size: many; CDR3 protein: ASSLGRTYGYT
CDR3 length: 18; V gene: TRBV19; J gene: TRBJ2-1; clone size: .; CDR3 protein: ASSMLFVRAAVEPYNEQF
CDR3 length: 13; V gene: TRBV5-1; J gene: TRBJ1-6; clone size: .; CDR3 protein: ASSLDGVENSPLH
CDR3 length: 12; V gene: TRBV27; J gene: TRBJ2-1; clone size: .; CDR3 protein: ASSSGAGYNEQF
CDR3 length: 13; V gene: TRBV6-6; J gene: TRBJ2-7; clone size: .; CDR3 protein: ASSLLAGEGYEQY
CDR3 length: 11; V gene: TRBV2; J gene: TRBJ2-3; clone size: .; CDR3 protein: ASRGTGGATQY